The 29 T cell receptor beta chains below come from one sample, sequenced in a study of multiple sclerosis patients with progressive multifocal leukoencephalopathy. Only in-frame clones appear in the TCRdb table, and some are missing; sequencing was by immunoSEQ multiplex PCR. Of more than 20,000 clones listed, 80% to 95% are singletons. Sample time point: around 12 months of natalizumab therapy. The sample consisted of PBMCs, taken from a patient treated with natalizumab. The receptors were sampled from a man aged 25 to 45 with multiple sclerosis.

The CDR3 loop reads CATSRGEAGGYV. The CDR3 DNA sequence: TGTGCCACCAGCAGAGGAGAGGCCGGGGGGTACGTC. V gene TRBV15 combines with J gene TRBJ2-7; TRBD2 is a possible D gene (6 bases). This CDR3 comprises 12 residues. Trimming removed 1 base from V and 12 bases from J, with 13 bases in between. Germline loops: CDR1 LNHNV, CDR2 YYDKDF (reference sequence).

This clone occurred a few times. The rearrangement links TRBV18 to TRBJ2-2; 8 bases are shared with TRBD2. J lost 5 bases, V lost 7 bases, and 12 bases had no gene match. The V gene's germline CDR1 is KGHSH and CDR2 LQKENI. The CDR3 contains 16 residues. CDR3: CASFRRAGGVTGELFF. DNA for the CDR3: TGTGCCAGCTTCAGAAGGGCGGGAGGCGTGACCGGGGAGCTGTTTTTT. The whole variable domain, filled in from reference TRBV18 and TRBJ2-2, reads NAGVMQNPRHLVRRRGQEARLRCSPMKGHSHVYWYRQLPEEGLKFMVYLQKENIIDESGMPKERFSAEFPKEGPSILRIQQVVRGDSAAYFCASFRRAGGVTGELFFGEGSRLTVL.

This clone was observed a single time. This chain joins TRBV7-9 and TRBJ2-3, with 8 positions matching TRBD2. After removal of 4 bases from V and 4 bases from J, the junction contained 10 bases not matched to a gene. The CDR3 totals 16 residues. Germline CDR1 and CDR2: SEHNR and FQNEAQ (reference sequence). CDR3 nucleotides: TGTGCCAGCAGCTCAACCGGACTAGCCCCTCCAGATACGCAGTATTTT. Amino acid sequence: CASSSTGLAPPDTQYF.

The rearrangement joins TRBV7-8 to TRBJ1-2; weak D call: TRBD1 (5 bases). The germline V and J ends were trimmed by 7 bases and 5 bases, with 14 bases remaining between them. The CDR3 is made up of 13 amino acids. Germline V gives CDR1 SGHVS, CDR2 FQNEAQ. In nucleotides, the CDR3 is TGTGCCAGCAACATGGGACCCACATATGGCTACACCTTC. This sequence encodes CASNMGPTYGYTF. Filled out from reference TRBV7-8 and TRBJ1-2, the complete variable domain reads GAGVSQSPRYKVAKRGQDVALRCDPISGHVSLFWYQQALGQGPEFLTYFQNEAQLDKSGLPSDRFFAERPEGSVSTLKIQRTQQEDSAVYLCASNMGPTYGYTFGSGTRLTVV.

This chain uses TRBV5-1 with TRBJ2-5; TRBD2 might be the D (5 bases). Germline V gives CDR1 SGHRS, CDR2 YFSETQ. CDR3 size: 14 residues. V lost 2 bases, J lost 2 bases, and 10 bases lay in between. The CDR3 bases are TGCGCCAGCAGCTTTACTAGTGGACAAGAGACCCAGTACTTC. It encodes CASSFTSGQETQYF.

The chain is built from TRBV6-6 and TRBJ2-1; no firm D call. Per germline, CDR1 MNHNY and CDR2 SVGAGI (reference sequence). The CDR3 is 15 residues long. V lost 2 bases and J 5 bases, leaving 13 bases between the germline ends. CDR3: CASSYTLITDNEQFF. In DNA form, the CDR3 reads TGTGCCAGCAGTTACACACTTATAACCGACAATGAGCAGTTCTTC.

Note on this clone: A read error may account for a junction end that differs from germline. The sample holds other DNA sequences that translate to the same CDR3. This chain joins TRBV7-2 and TRBJ2-2; D not resolved. The CDR3 is 12 residues long. Germline loops: CDR1 SGHTA, CDR2 FQGNSA. The CDR3: CASSLTSGELFF. The CDR3 region has the DNA TGCGCCAGCAGCTTAACCTCCGGGGAGCTGTTTTTT.

The CDR3 region is CASSEASGSRETQYF. CDR3 coding DNA: TGTGCCAGCAGTGAGGCTAGCGGGAGCAGGGAGACCCAGTACTTC. This sequence joins TRBV6-1 and TRBJ2-5; 10 bases are a match to TRBD2. Germline loops: CDR1 MNHNS, CDR2 SASEGT. The CDR3 is 15 residues long. V shed 3 bases, J shed 5 bases, and the junction held 6 bases outside the gene matches.

The V gene is TRBV13, the J gene TRBJ2-3; TRBD2 matches at 8 bases. Germline V gene sequence: CDR1 PRHDT, CDR2 FYEKMQ (reference sequence). V lost 5 bases, J lost 2 bases, and 15 bases stayed unmatched. This CDR3 is 18 amino acids long. CDR3 sequence: CASSRLRAGEWTTDTQYF. CDR3 nucleotide sequence: TGTGCCAGCAGCCGATTAAGAGCGGGAGAGTGGACCACAGATACGCAGTATTTT. The full variable domain, rest sourced from reference TRBV13 and TRBJ2-3, is AAGVIQSPRHLIKEKRETATLKCYPIPRHDTVYWYQQGPGQDPQFLISFYEKMQSDKGSIPDRFSAQQFSDYHSELNMSSLELGDSALYFCASSRLRAGEWTTDTQYFGPGTRLTVL.

The CDR3 loop reads CASSLGLSSSYEQYV. The CDR3 coding sequence is TGTGCCAGCAGCTTGGGACTATCCAGCTCCTACGAGCAGTACGTC. This chain links TRBV11-2 with TRBJ2-7; 7 positions agree with TRBD2. V lost 3 bases, J lost 0 bases, and 5 bases stayed unmatched. Per the germline V gene, CDR1 is SGHAT and CDR2 is FQNNGV. This CDR3 has 15 amino acids.

The chain joins TRBV5-1 to TRBJ2-1; 13 positions agree with TRBD2. Germline CDR1 and CDR2: SGHRS and YFSETQ. With 6 bases clipped from V and 5 bases from J, the junction kept 5 bases outside the gene matches. The CDR3 covers 15 residues. CDR3 nucleotides: TGCGCCAGCAACCTACTAGCGGGAGGGGACAATGAGCAGTTCTTC. Translating it yields CASNLLAGGDNEQFF.

The chain has TRBV19 and TRBJ2-5; TRBD1 matches at 8 bases. Germline V gene data show CDR1 as LNHDA and CDR2 as SQIVND (reference sequence). CDR3 length: 14 residues. Trimming removed 5 bases from V and 5 bases from J; junction bases left unmatched: 7. The CDR3 loop is CASSADRDRETQYF. CDR3 DNA: TGTGCCAGTAGTGCCGACAGGGACAGGGAGACCCAGTACTTC.

This chain links TRBV30 with TRBJ1-1; unclear D gene. The CDR3 runs to 11 residues. Germline V gene data show CDR1 as GTSNPN and CDR2 as SVGIG (reference sequence). V lost 5 bases and J lost 4, with 8 bases in between. CDR3 nucleotide sequence: TGTGCCTGGGCCGGCGGCACTGAAGCTTTCTTT. This gives the protein CAWAGGTEAFF. Supplemented by reference TRBV30 and TRBJ1-1, the full variable domain reads SQTIHQWPATLVQPVGSPLSLECTVEGTSNPNLYWYRQAAGRGLQLLFYSVGIGQISSEVPQNLSASRPQDRQFILSSKKLLLSDSGFYLCAWAGGTEAFFGQGTRLTVV.

The chain recombines TRBV7-2 with TRBJ2-1; maybe TRBD1 (5 bases). The germline V gene has CDR1 SGHTA and CDR2 FQGNSA. The CDR3 covers 13 residues. Trimming removed 1 base at V and 7 bases at J, with 8 bases between. CDR3 sequence (DNA): TGTGCCAGCAGCTTAGGGACATTTAATGAGCAGTTCTTC. Its protein is CASSLGTFNEQFF.

The chain joins TRBV2 to TRBJ2-7; a weak D match, TRBD2 (6 bases). The V end was cut by 0 bases, the J end by 3 bases, with 12 bases between. In germline, CDR1 is SNHLY, CDR2 FYNNEI. The CDR3 is 15 amino acids. This CDR3 is CASSEALRGLYEQYF. The CDR3 coding sequence is TGTGCCAGCAGTGAAGCGCTTCGGGGACTCTACGAGCAGTACTTC.

V gene TRBV27 combines with J gene TRBJ2-1, with 9 bases aligning to TRBD2. The CDR3 consists of 15 residues. Trimming took 3 bases from V and 5 from J; bases not matched to a gene: 5. Germline values: CDR1 MNHEY, CDR2 SMNVEV (reference sequence). CDR3 sequence reads: CASSLELAGDNEQFF. The CDR3 coding sequence is TGTGCCAGCAGTTTGGAACTAGCGGGCGACAATGAGCAGTTCTTC.

This chain uses TRBV7-8 with TRBJ2-7; D is perhaps TRBD2 (6 bases). This CDR3 is built from 15 residues. Trimming pared 2 bases from V and 3 bases from J, leaving 14 bases between. Germline V gives CDR1 SGHVS, CDR2 FQNEAQ. The CDR3 bases are TGTGCCAGCAGCTTAAGACTAGTTGGGGACTACGAGCAGTACTTC. Amino acid sequence: CASSLRLVGDYEQYF.

The chain uses TRBV5-4 and TRBJ2-5; possibly TRBD1 or TRBD2 for D (5 bases each). Trimming left V 1 base short and J 5 bases short, with 9 bases between. CDR1 is SGHNT, CDR2 YYREEE, per germline (reference sequence). The CDR3 sequence is 13 residues long. The CDR3 here is CASSLQGGETQYF. The CDR3 DNA follows: TGTGCCAGCAGCTTGCAGGGCGGGGAGACCCAGTACTTC.

The chain couples TRBV29-1 to TRBJ1-2; 8 positions agree with TRBD1. The V segment lost 6 bases and the J segment 4 bases; nucleotides outside the gene matches: 4. CDR1 is SQVTM and CDR2 is ANQGSEA in the germline V gene. The length of the CDR3 is 12 residues. CDR3 DNA sequence: TGCAGCGTGTGGACAGGGTCCTATGGCTACACCTTC. As protein: CSVWTGSYGYTF.

The V call is TRBV18, the J call TRBJ2-1, with 7 bases fitting TRBD2. With 8 bases clipped from V and 5 bases from J, the junction kept 9 bases outside the gene matches. The CDR3 sequence is 14 residues long. Looked up from germline, CDR1 is KGHSH and CDR2 is LQKENI. The CDR3 reads CASQAALADNEQFF. The CDR3 DNA follows: TGTGCCAGCCAAGCAGCGCTAGCGGACAATGAGCAGTTCTTC.

The rearrangement uses TRBV7-8 and TRBJ2-5; unclear D gene. Germline CDR1 reads SGHVS; CDR2 reads FQNEAQ. This CDR3 is 13 amino acids long. The V and J ends lost 5 bases and 1 base respectively, with 8 bases between them. The CDR3 reads CASSPKGQETQYF. The DNA of the CDR3 is TGTGCCAGCAGCCCGAAAGGCCAAGAGACCCAGTACTTC. Looking up the rest from reference TRBV7-8 and TRBJ2-5 gives the full variable domain: GAGVSQSPRYKVAKRGQDVALRCDPISGHVSLFWYQQALGQGPEFLTYFQNEAQLDKSGLPSDRFFAERPEGSVSTLKIQRTQQEDSAVYLCASSPKGQETQYFGPGTRLLVL.

The chain employs TRBV19 and TRBJ1-2; tentative D call: TRBD1 (6 bases). Germline CDR1 reads LNHDA; CDR2 reads SQIVND (reference sequence). V lost 6 bases and J 4 bases, leaving 9 bases between the germline ends. The CDR3 is 12 residues long. CDR3 residues: CASRPGAYGYTF. For the CDR3, the DNA is TGTGCCAGTAGGCCAGGGGCCTATGGCTACACCTTC.

This sequence joins TRBV9 and TRBJ2-1, with TRBD1 as a possible D gene (6 bases). The CDR3 has 15 amino acids. Germline CDR1 SGDLS, CDR2 YYNGEE. V was clipped by 5 bases and J by 4 bases, with 16 bases between them. The CDR3 sequence is CASSADSGFYNEQFF. The CDR3 DNA reads TGTGCCAGCAGTGCGGACAGCGGTTTTTACAATGAGCAGTTCTTC.

The rearrangement joins TRBV27 to TRBJ2-5; no clear D gene. In germline, CDR1 is MNHEY, CDR2 SMNVEV (reference sequence). Trimming left V 0 bases short and J 2 bases short, with 7 bases between. The CDR3 consists of 14 residues. The CDR3 here is CASSLSLSQETQYF. The CDR3 DNA reads as TGTGCCAGCAGTTTATCGCTCAGTCAAGAGACCCAGTACTTC.

This clone came up a few times. Here the CDR3 DNA reads TGTGCCTGGAGTGGTGGCGGGAGCTACAATGAGCAGTTCTTC. Encoded protein: CAWSGGGSYNEQFF. The chain employs TRBV30 and TRBJ2-1; 7 bases line up with TRBD2. Germline-derived CDR1 and CDR2 are GTSNPN and SVGIG (reference sequence). Germline trimming cut 1 base from V and 3 bases from J; bases unmatched to any gene: 3. The CDR3 has 14 amino acids.

CDR3 region: CASSHGTGATGELFF. The CDR3, as DNA: TGCGCCAGCAGCCACGGGACAGGGGCCACCGGGGAGCTGTTTTTT. The V call is TRBV4-3, the J call TRBJ2-2; 10 bases match TRBD1. In germline, CDR1 is LGHNA, CDR2 YSLEER. V lost 3 bases and J lost 4; bases outside the gene matches: 2. This CDR3 spans 15 amino acids.

V gene TRBV7-6 combines with J gene TRBJ1-5; D is undetermined. Germline loops: CDR1 SGHVS, CDR2 FNYEAQ. This CDR3 contains 12 residues. Trimming pared 5 bases from V and 9 bases from J, leaving 11 bases between. The CDR3 region has the DNA TGTGCCAGCAGCCCTCCGGTTGGGCCCCAGCATTTT. It encodes CASSPPVGPQHF.

The chain employs TRBV2 and TRBJ2-7; TRBD2 matches 10 bases. Germline CDR1 SNHLY, CDR2 FYNNEI. With V trimmed by 7 bases and J by 1 base, 7 bases remained unmatched. The CDR3 covers 15 residues. The CDR3 nucleotides read TGTGCCAGCATGCCCCTAGCGGGAGTATCCTACGAGCAGTACTTC. Its protein is CASMPLAGVSYEQYF.

This clone was seen only once. The J gene is TRBJ2-2, the V gene TRBV4-3; D might be TRBD1 or TRBD2, each matching 5 bases. This CDR3 contains 16 residues. Trimming removed 0 bases at V and 3 bases at J, with 11 bases between. In germline, CDR1 is LGHNA, CDR2 YSLEER. The CDR3 is CASSQERDPDTGELFF. CDR3 nucleotide sequence: TGCGCCAGCAGCCAAGAAAGGGACCCCGACACCGGGGAGCTGTTTTTT.